This is a list of T cell receptor beta chains from one sample in a study of T cells in Graves' hyperthyroidism and ophthalmopathy. TCRdb reprocessed the multiplex PCR reads via MiXCR and lists one record per CDR3 protein. The sample lists more than 350,000 distinct CDR3 sequences; approximately 16% were seen once. The sequenced sample was blood. The source is a woman aged 60-75 years with Graves' ophthalmopathy. Both conserved end residues are part of each CDR3. The D gene is left open where the match is weak. Clone size, where shown, is once, few, many, or a class for clones that have expanded.

d_call: -
j_call: TRBJ2-7
clone_size: many
v_call: TRBV11-3
cdr3_nt: TGCGCCAGCAGCCCTGCAGGAGGTGAGCAGTACTTC
cdr3_aa: CASSPAGGEQYF

d_call: -
j_call: TRBJ1-5
clone_size: many
v_call: TRBV6-1
cdr3_nt: TGTGCCAGCAGTGAAGGGAACTACTATCAGCCCCAGCATTTT
cdr3_aa: CASSEGNYYQPQHF

d_call: TRBD2
j_call: TRBJ2-3
clone_size: few
v_call: TRBV5-6
cdr3_nt: TGTGCCAGCAGCTTGGTAGCGGGAGGACCAGATACGCAGTATTTT
cdr3_aa: CASSLVAGGPDTQYF

d_call: -
j_call: TRBJ1-2
clone_size: few
v_call: TRBV19
cdr3_nt: TGTGCCAGTAGTCACAGCTATGGCTACACCTTC
cdr3_aa: CASSHSYGYTF

d_call: TRBD1
j_call: TRBJ2-5
clone_size: -
v_call: TRBV24-1
cdr3_nt: TGTGCCACCAGAGACAGGGGAGAGACCCAGTACTTC
cdr3_aa: CATRDRGETQYF

d_call: TRBD2
j_call: TRBJ2-1
clone_size: few
v_call: TRBV24-1
cdr3_nt: TGTGCCACCAGCATGTTCGCTAGCGGGAAAAGTGAGCAGTTCTTC
cdr3_aa: CATSMFASGKSEQFF

d_call: -
j_call: TRBJ2-3
clone_size: many
v_call: TRBV20-1
cdr3_nt: TGCAGTGCTAGAGTTGGCAGGGGGCCGTCTAGCGGGTACACGCAGTATTTT
cdr3_aa: CSARVGRGPSSGYTQYF

d_call: -
j_call: TRBJ1-4
clone_size: -
v_call: TRBV5-1
cdr3_nt: TGCGCCAGCAGCTTGGACTTAGAGGGAAAACTGTTTTTT
cdr3_aa: CASSLDLEGKLFF

d_call: TRBD2
j_call: TRBJ2-1
clone_size: many
v_call: TRBV11-1
cdr3_nt: TGTGCCAGCAGCTTCGGTCGAGCGGGAGGGGAAAATGAGCAGTTCTTC
cdr3_aa: CASSFGRAGGENEQFF

d_call: TRBD2
j_call: TRBJ2-5
clone_size: many
v_call: TRBV3-1
cdr3_nt: TGTGCCAGCAGCCAAGGATCCAGACTAGCGGGAGGACAAGAGACCCAGTACTTC
cdr3_aa: CASSQGSRLAGGQETQYF

d_call: TRBD2
j_call: TRBJ2-1
clone_size: many
v_call: TRBV12-3/TRBV12-4
cdr3_nt: TGTGCCAGCAGTTTACAAGCGGGAGGTGGGAATGAGCAGTTCTTC
cdr3_aa: CASSLQAGGGNEQFF

d_call: TRBD1
j_call: TRBJ2-5
clone_size: many
v_call: TRBV6-1
cdr3_nt: TGTGCCAGCAGGGGGACAGCTAGGGAGACCCAGTACTTC
cdr3_aa: CASRGTARETQYF

d_call: TRBD1
j_call: TRBJ2-6
clone_size: many
v_call: TRBV28
cdr3_nt: TGTGCCAGCAGCGACAGGGGGCTTGGGGCCAACGTCCTGACTTTC
cdr3_aa: CASSDRGLGANVLTF

d_call: TRBD1
j_call: TRBJ1-5
clone_size: -
v_call: TRBV27
cdr3_nt: TGTGCCAGCGCCCATGGGAGGGGGCTAGGTCAGCCCCAGCATTTT
cdr3_aa: CASAHGRGLGQPQHF

d_call: -
j_call: TRBJ2-7
clone_size: -
v_call: TRBV25-1
cdr3_nt: TGTGCCAGCAGTGAATTATGGAGTCCGTACGAGCAGTACTTC
cdr3_aa: CASSELWSPYEQYF

d_call: TRBD1
j_call: TRBJ2-5
clone_size: many
v_call: TRBV11-3
cdr3_nt: TGTGCCAGCAGCCAGCGGACAGGCCAAGAGACCCAGTACTTC
cdr3_aa: CASSQRTGQETQYF

d_call: -
j_call: TRBJ2-3
clone_size: many
v_call: TRBV20-1
cdr3_nt: TGCAGTGCTAGTGTCAGCGGGAGCACAGATACGCAGTATTTT
cdr3_aa: CSASVSGSTDTQYF

d_call: -
j_call: TRBJ2-3
clone_size: many
v_call: TRBV27
cdr3_nt: TGTGCCAGCGGTTATATCGCAGATACGCAGTATTTT
cdr3_aa: CASGYIADTQYF

d_call: -
j_call: TRBJ1-4
clone_size: many
v_call: TRBV11-2
cdr3_nt: TGTGCCAGCCGGGCCGTTAATGAAAAACTGTTTTTT
cdr3_aa: CASRAVNEKLFF

d_call: -
j_call: TRBJ1-5
clone_size: many
v_call: TRBV28
cdr3_nt: TGTGCCAGCAGTTTTTCCGGCGAGAATCAGCCCCAGCATTTT
cdr3_aa: CASSFSGENQPQHF

d_call: TRBD2
j_call: TRBJ2-1
clone_size: -
v_call: TRBV19
cdr3_nt: TGTGCCACCCTTCAGCCCGGCGGGAGGGGTCGTAGGGAGCAGTTCTTC
cdr3_aa: CATLQPGGRGRREQFF

d_call: TRBD2
j_call: TRBJ2-2
clone_size: -
v_call: TRBV19
cdr3_nt: TGTGCCAGTAGTCCTATAGCGGGAGGGCCGGTTACCGGGGAGCTGTTTTTT
cdr3_aa: CASSPIAGGPVTGELFF

d_call: TRBD1
j_call: TRBJ2-3
clone_size: few
v_call: TRBV5-1
cdr3_nt: TGCGCCAGCAGCTACTTATCAGGGGGCTCGGGCACAGATACGCAGTATTTT
cdr3_aa: CASSYLSGGSGTDTQYF

d_call: -
j_call: TRBJ2-5
clone_size: few
v_call: TRBV6-6
cdr3_nt: TGTGCCAGCAGTTACGGGGCGGAGACCCAGTACTTC
cdr3_aa: CASSYGAETQYF

d_call: -
j_call: TRBJ2-1
clone_size: many
v_call: TRBV7-3
cdr3_nt: TGTGCCAGCAGCTTAACTGGGGACTTCTCCTACAATGAGCAGTTCTTC
cdr3_aa: CASSLTGDFSYNEQFF

d_call: -
j_call: TRBJ1-5
clone_size: -
v_call: TRBV2
cdr3_nt: TGTGCCAGCAGGGTTGAGCGAACGGGTAAGCCCCAGCATTTT
cdr3_aa: CASRVERTGKPQHF

d_call: -
j_call: TRBJ1-5
clone_size: many
v_call: TRBV6-2/TRBV6-3
cdr3_nt: TGTGCCAGCAGCGGCGGTTGGGGGTTTTGGGGCAATCAGCCCCAGCATTTT
cdr3_aa: CASSGGWGFWGNQPQHF

d_call: -
j_call: TRBJ2-7
clone_size: -
v_call: TRBV4-1
cdr3_nt: TGCGCCAGCAGCCGACAGGGGGCAACTAGCGGGAAATCCTACGAGCAGTACTTC
cdr3_aa: CASSRQGATSGKSYEQYF

d_call: -
j_call: TRBJ2-7
clone_size: few
v_call: TRBV2
cdr3_nt: TGTGCCAGCTCTACGGGGCTGGCCTACGAGCAGTACTTC
cdr3_aa: CASSTGLAYEQYF

d_call: -
j_call: TRBJ2-2
clone_size: -
v_call: TRBV6-1
cdr3_nt: TGTGCCAGCAGTATCCAGACAGGCGGCGGGGAGCTGTTTTTT
cdr3_aa: CASSIQTGGGELFF

d_call: TRBD2
j_call: TRBJ2-1
clone_size: many
v_call: TRBV5-1
cdr3_nt: TGCGCCAGCAGCTTGGGGAGCGGGAGGGCCTCTGAGCAGTTCTTC
cdr3_aa: CASSLGSGRASEQFF

d_call: -
j_call: TRBJ1-1
clone_size: -
v_call: TRBV28
cdr3_nt: TGTGCCAGCAGTTTAATTATTATGAACACTGAAGCTTTCTTT
cdr3_aa: CASSLIIMNTEAFF

d_call: -
j_call: TRBJ2-3
clone_size: many
v_call: TRBV6-6
cdr3_nt: TGTGCCAGCAGTTACTCGGGTCCCGATACGCAGTATTTT
cdr3_aa: CASSYSGPDTQYF

d_call: -
j_call: TRBJ2-1
clone_size: many
v_call: TRBV3-1
cdr3_nt: TGTGCCAGCAGCCAAGAGCTCCACAATGAGCAGTTCTTC
cdr3_aa: CASSQELHNEQFF

d_call: TRBD1
j_call: TRBJ1-1
clone_size: many
v_call: TRBV28
cdr3_nt: TGTGCCAGCAGTACGACAGGGGGCTTGGACACTGAAGCTTTCTTT
cdr3_aa: CASSTTGGLDTEAFF

d_call: TRBD2
j_call: TRBJ2-1
clone_size: many
v_call: TRBV20-1
cdr3_nt: TGCAGTGCTAGCAAAGCGGGACCTGGGAATGAGCAGTTCTTC
cdr3_aa: CSASKAGPGNEQFF

d_call: TRBD1
j_call: TRBJ2-5
clone_size: many
v_call: TRBV20-1
cdr3_nt: TGCAGTGCTCCGGGACAGGGTGTCGCGGAGACCCAGTACTTC
cdr3_aa: CSAPGQGVAETQYF

d_call: TRBD1
j_call: TRBJ1-1
clone_size: -
v_call: TRBV2
cdr3_nt: TGTGCCAGCGTGGGACAGTACTACACTGAAGCTTTCTTT
cdr3_aa: CASVGQYYTEAFF

d_call: -
j_call: TRBJ2-5
clone_size: -
v_call: TRBV12-5
cdr3_nt: TGTGCTAGTGGTGACCCCGGGACAATCCACTTC
cdr3_aa: CASGDPGTIHF

d_call: TRBD1
j_call: TRBJ1-2
clone_size: few
v_call: TRBV29-1
cdr3_nt: TGCAGCGTAAAGCCGGGACAGGGGGGCTATGGCTACACCTTC
cdr3_aa: CSVKPGQGGYGYTF